A single sample gave rise to the 18 T cell receptor beta chains below, sequenced in a study of long-term antiretroviral therapy in people with HIV. An immunoSEQ assay, version v3.0, was performed at survey level. Method: immunoSEQ multiplex PCR; TCRdb's copy keeps in-frame clones and lacks some. The sample records around 39,000 clones, over 80% being singletons. This specimen consisted of unsorted PBMCs, obtained 1 year after starting antiretroviral therapy. The receptors originated from a young man with HIV.

This clone was counted between two and nine times. Other DNA sequences in the same sample also yield this CDR3. This chain connects TRBV12-5 to TRBJ2-7; D is unresolved. The CDR3 loop spans 11 amino acids. The V gene's germline CDR1 is LGHNT and CDR2 FRNRAP. Trimming took off 4 bases at V and 3 bases at J, with 4 bases between the two ends. This CDR3 is CASGWSYEQYF. The CDR3 DNA is TGTGCTAGTGGTTGGAGCTACGAGCAGTACTTC.

The CDR3 protein is CASSSRDRGPDGYTF. In nucleotides, the CDR3 is TGCGCCAGCAGCTCCCGGGACAGGGGGCCTGATGGCTACACCTTC. The rearrangement links TRBV4-3 to TRBJ1-2, with TRBD1 matching over 12 bases. V lost 5 bases, J lost 6 bases, and 7 bases stayed unmatched. The CDR3 is made up of 15 amino acids. Germline CDR1 reads LGHNA; CDR2 reads YSLEER.

This clone was seen only once. The chain links TRBV28 to TRBJ2-7; D is unresolved. V gave up 6 bases and J gave up 11 bases, with 23 bases separating them. Germline V CDR1 and CDR2: MDHEN, SYDVKM. This CDR3 is built from 14 residues. The CDR3 DNA is TGTGCCAGCAGCCCCGCAGGCGAGCTCCTAGTCGAGTACTTC. Translation: CASSPAGELLVEYF.

The chain employs TRBV12-5 and TRBJ1-3; 7 nucleotides align to TRBD1. V was pared by 6 bases and J by 2 bases, with 4 bases of the junction left unmatched. Germline V gives CDR1 LGHNT, CDR2 FRNRAP. CDR3 length: 14 amino acids. The DNA of the CDR3 is TGTGCTAGTGGCCCCGGACAGGCTGGAAACACCATATATTTT. Encoded protein: CASGPGQAGNTIYF.

The chain combines TRBV6-1 with TRBJ1-2; 11 bases fit TRBD1. The ends lost 3 bases at V and 6 bases at J; junction bases unmatched: 9. This CDR3 is 16 amino acids long. Germline values: CDR1 MNHNS, CDR2 SASEGT. The CDR3 spells CASSDGGTGGFDGYTF. The CDR3 bases are TGTGCCAGCAGTGATGGGGGGACAGGGGGATTTGATGGCTACACCTTC.

The gene calls are TRBV27 and TRBJ2-1; 13 bases match TRBD2. The CDR3 length is 16 residues. Germline lookup yields CDR1 MNHEY and CDR2 SMNVEV (reference sequence). V lost 4 bases and J lost 6; bases outside the gene matches: 6. DNA for the CDR3: TGTGCCAGCAGTTCCCTGACTAGCGGGGGGACCAATGAGCAGTTCTTC. It yields the protein CASSSLTSGGTNEQFF.

V and J are TRBV18 and TRBJ2-5; D gene unclear. Trimming removed 6 bases from V and 1 base from J, with 9 bases in between. Looked up from germline, CDR1 is KGHSH and CDR2 is LQKENI. The CDR3 is 13 amino acids. Written as DNA, the CDR3 is TGTGCCAGCTCCCCCACAGCCCAAGAGACCCAGTACTTC. This encodes CASSPTAQETQYF.

The chain joins TRBV7-8 to TRBJ2-1; D remains unclear. Trimming left V 3 bases short and J 4 bases short, with 13 bases between. The germline V gene encodes CDR1 SGHVS and CDR2 FQNEAQ. This CDR3 has 15 amino acids. This CDR3 is CASSFAEPPYNEQFF. CDR3 nucleotide sequence: TGTGCCAGCAGCTTTGCGGAGCCCCCTTACAATGAGCAGTTCTTC. Complete variable domain (other parts from reference TRBV7-8 and TRBJ2-1): GAGVSQSPRYKVAKRGQDVALRCDPISGHVSLFWYQQALGQGPEFLTYFQNEAQLDKSGLPSDRFFAERPEGSVSTLKIQRTQQEDSAVYLCASSFAEPPYNEQFFGPGTRLTVL.

The chain carries TRBV9 and TRBJ1-4, with D possibly TRBD1 on 5 matching bases. This CDR3 spans 14 amino acids. Germline CDR1 reads SGDLS; CDR2 reads YYNGEE. Trimming shortened V by 4 bases and J by 8 bases, and 15 bases separated the two germline ends. DNA of the CDR3: TGTGCCAGCAGCCTCGACGGACGGGGCGAAAAACTGTTTTTT. This gives the protein CASSLDGRGEKLFF.

V is TRBV19 and J is TRBJ2-7; 7 bases match TRBD1. The V gene end was trimmed by 5 bases and the J gene end by 4 bases; junction bases not matched to a gene: 14. CDR1 and CDR2 from the germline V gene are LNHDA and SQIVND (reference sequence). The CDR3 is made up of 16 amino acids. The CDR3 is CASSSRDSVPAYEQYF. The CDR3 region has the DNA TGTGCCAGTAGTTCCCGGGACAGCGTCCCCGCATACGAGCAGTACTTC.

The CDR3, as DNA: TGCGCCAGCAGCTTGGCCGGGGAGGGGGTATACAATGAGCAGTTCTTC. Translating gives CASSLAGEGVYNEQFF. The V gene is TRBV5-1, the J gene TRBJ2-1; maybe TRBD2 (7 bases). The CDR3 loop spans 16 amino acids. V lost 0 bases to trimming and J lost 4 bases, with 14 bases between them. Per the germline V gene, CDR1 is SGHRS and CDR2 is YFSETQ.

This clone appeared a single time. The J gene is TRBJ2-1, the V gene TRBV18; 9 bases fit TRBD1. The V gene's germline CDR1 is KGHSH and CDR2 LQKENI. Trimming removed 4 bases from V and 6 bases from J; junction bases left unmatched: 4. This CDR3 contains 14 residues. The CDR3 DNA reads TGTGCCAGCTCACACCCGACAGGGGGCAATGAGCAGTTCTTC. Its translation: CASSHPTGGNEQFF.

The chain links TRBV9 to TRBJ2-7, with D possibly called TRBD1 or TRBD2 (6 bases each). This CDR3 is built from 15 residues. Germline V CDR1 and CDR2: SGDLS, YYNGEE. The V end lost 4 bases, the J end lost 3 bases, and 17 bases lay between the germline ends. CDR3 sequence: CASSPGGTLNYEQYF. The DNA for the CDR3 is TGTGCCAGCAGCCCAGGAGGGACACTCAACTACGAGCAGTACTTC.

A single count supports this clone. The chain is built from TRBV10-3 and TRBJ2-1; weak D call: TRBD1 (5 bases). Germline values: CDR1 ENHRY, CDR2 SYGVKD. This CDR3 spans 13 amino acids. Trimming stripped 2 bases from V and 10 bases from J, with 12 bases between. CDR3 loop: CAISEPRPGEQFF. The CDR3 DNA reads TGTGCCATCAGTGAGCCAAGACCAGGGGAGCAGTTCTTC.

The V gene is TRBV6-1, the J gene TRBJ2-1; no reliable D call. The CDR3 is made up of 13 amino acids. V shed 3 bases and J shed 4 bases, with 7 bases lying between them. Germline V lookup: CDR1 MNHNS, CDR2 SASEGT. The CDR3 DNA reads TGTGCCAGCAGTGAGAACCGTTACAATGAGCAGTTCTTC. As protein: CASSENRYNEQFF.

The chain is built from TRBV29-1 and TRBJ2-3; D gene unclear. Between the trimmed V and J ends, which lost 6 bases and 2 bases, there was a span of 9 bases. This CDR3 is built from 12 residues. Germline CDR1 and CDR2: SQVTM and ANQGSEA. CDR3 in amino acids: CSVGRATDTQYF. CDR3 nucleotide sequence: TGCAGCGTGGGTAGGGCCACAGATACGCAGTATTTT.

This clone was detected a few times. This chain uses TRBV7-9 with TRBJ1-5, with a tentative D call TRBD1 (6 bases). Trimming pared 5 bases from V and 0 bases from J, leaving 17 bases between. Germline-derived CDR1 and CDR2 are SEHNR and FQNEAQ (reference sequence). The CDR3 covers 17 residues. CDR3 bases: TGTGCCAGCAGCCATTCGGACAGAGTAGATAGCAATCAGCCCCAGCATTTT. This sequence encodes CASSHSDRVDSNQPQHF.

This clone appeared once. The rearrangement links TRBV28 to TRBJ1-4; D is uncertain. CDR1 is MDHEN, CDR2 SYDVKM, per germline. This CDR3 is 14 amino acids long. The V end lost 5 bases, the J end lost 8 bases, and 15 bases lay between the germline ends. The CDR3 sequence is CASSMRAGGEKLFF. The CDR3 coding sequence is TGTGCCAGCAGTATGAGGGCAGGAGGGGAAAAACTGTTTTTT.